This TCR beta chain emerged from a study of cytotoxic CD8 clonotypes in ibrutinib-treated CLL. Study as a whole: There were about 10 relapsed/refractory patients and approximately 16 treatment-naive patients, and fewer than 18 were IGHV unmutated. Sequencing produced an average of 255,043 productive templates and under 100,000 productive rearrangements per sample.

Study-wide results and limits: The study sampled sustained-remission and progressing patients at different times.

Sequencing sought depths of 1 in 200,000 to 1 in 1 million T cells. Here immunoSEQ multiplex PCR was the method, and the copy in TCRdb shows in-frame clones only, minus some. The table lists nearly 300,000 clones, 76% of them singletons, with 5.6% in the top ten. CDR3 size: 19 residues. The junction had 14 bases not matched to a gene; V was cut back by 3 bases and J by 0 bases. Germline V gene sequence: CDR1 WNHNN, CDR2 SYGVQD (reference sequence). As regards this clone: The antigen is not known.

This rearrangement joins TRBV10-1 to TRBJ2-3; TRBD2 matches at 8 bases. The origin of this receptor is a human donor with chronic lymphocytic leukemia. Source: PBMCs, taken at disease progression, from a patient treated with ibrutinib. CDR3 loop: CASSDAYSGDGDSTDTQYF. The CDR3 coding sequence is TGCGCCAGCAGTGATGCCTATAGCGGGGATGGGGATAGCACAGATACGCAGTATTTT.